Sequencing of this T cell receptor (beta chain) was carried out in a study of T-cell reconstitution after alpha-beta-depleted transplantation in children. Regarding the study as a whole: The origin of high day-60 TCRbeta diversity in some patients lay in surviving recipient T cells and thymic progenitors. By about two months after transplant, alpha-beta T cells reportedly arose from several hundred graft clones that had expanded.

Library preparation (for TCRbeta) was performed with unique molecular identifiers. TCRdb independently ran MiXCR on the PCR reads; one entry per CDR3 protein. The table shows 450,000 to 600,000 distinct CDR3 sequences, with 10% to 15% occurring only once. This clonotype was observed a few times. What it binds is not known. V lost 2 bases to trimming and J lost 1 base; unmatched junction nucleotides: 1. The CDR3 has 15 amino acids. Looked up from germline, CDR1 is SGHRS and CDR2 is YFSETQ. V usage is TRBV5-1 and J usage is TRBJ1-3; 9 nucleotides line up with TRBD1. The specimen comprised PBMCs, mostly from graft donor cells, sampled 360 days after TCRalphabeta/CD19-depleted stem cell transplant. The receptor's source is a male patient under 18 who had a stem cell transplant for acute myeloid leukemia, so the T cells may come from the graft donor. CDR3 nucleotides: TGCGCCAGCAGCTTACAGGGGGCGTCTGGAAACACCATATATTTT. Amino acids: CASSLQGASGNTIYF.